One sample yielded the 27 T cell receptor beta chains listed below, sequenced in a study of kidney transplant recipient with SARS-CoV-2 infection. TCRdb re-analysed the reads in MiXCR, keeping a single row per CDR3 protein. Among 200,000 to 300,000 distinct CDR3 sequences listed, more than 25% were seen once. The sample consisted of a blood sample, taken at baseline and between days 110 and 120 from a kidney transplant recipient. Receptors originate from a male patient aged 25 to 39 who had COVID-19 and was a kidney transplant recipient. Among the T cells, some may be from the graft donor.

This clonotype has ten or more counts. This chain joins TRBV29-1 and TRBJ1-6; a possible D gene is TRBD1 (5 bases). Germline CDR1 is SQVTM and CDR2 is ANQGSEA. The CDR3 consists of 13 residues. The ends were cut back, 4 bases at V and 5 bases at J, with 9 bases in the middle. CDR3 residues: CSVGEGNNSPLHF. The DNA of the CDR3 is TGCAGCGTTGGTGAGGGGAATAATTCACCCCTCCACTTT.

This clonotype was observed at least ten times. J is TRBJ2-2 and V is TRBV3-1, with D uncertain. CDR3 length: 18 residues. The germline CDR1 and CDR2 sequences are LGHDT and YNNKEL (reference sequence). V shed 5 bases and J shed 5 bases, with 24 bases lying between them. The CDR3 spells CASSFRAPISGLTGELFF. CDR3 DNA: TGTGCCAGCAGCTTCAGAGCTCCCATTTCAGGCTTGACCGGGGAGCTGTTTTTT.

This clonotype was counted ten times or more. The chain links TRBV30 to TRBJ2-7; 11 bases map to TRBD2. This CDR3 comprises 14 residues. Germline trimming cut 3 bases from V and 2 bases from J; bases unmatched to any gene: 3. Germline V lookup: CDR1 GTSNPN, CDR2 SVGIG (reference sequence). DNA for the CDR3: TGTGCCTGGAGGGGGACTAGCGGAACCTACGAGCAGTACTTC. Its translation is CAWRGTSGTYEQYF.

The chain has TRBV20-1 and TRBJ2-1, with 9 bases aligning to TRBD1. The V segment lost 0 bases and the J segment 2 bases; nucleotides outside the gene matches: 11. The CDR3 contains 18 residues. CDR1 DFQATT and CDR2 SNEGSKA come from the germline V gene (reference sequence). CDR3 nucleotide sequence: TGCAGTGCTAGAGAGCAGGGACAGGGCAAGGGAACCTACAATGAGCAGTTCTTC. This gives the protein CSAREQGQGKGTYNEQFF.

This clonotype has ten or more counts. The chain couples TRBV3-1 to TRBJ1-1; no clear D. CDR3 size: 17 residues. The germline V gene encodes CDR1 LGHDT and CDR2 YNNKEL (reference sequence). V lost 5 bases and J 4 bases, leaving 23 bases between the germline ends. CDR3 in amino acids: CASSSSGPISIRTEAFF. The CDR3 coding sequence is TGTGCCAGCAGCTCTAGCGGTCCCATTTCAATTCGCACTGAAGCTTTCTTT.

This clonotype showed up many times. The chain joins TRBV28 to TRBJ1-2; D remains unclear. V was pared by 5 bases and J by 4 bases, with 14 bases between. This CDR3 is 14 amino acids long. CDR1 MDHEN and CDR2 SYDVKM come from the germline V gene. CDR3 residues: CASSADSPGYGYTF. For the CDR3, the DNA is TGTGCCAGCAGTGCCGACTCCCCGGGCTATGGCTACACCTTC.

In its sample, this clonotype was seen many times. This rearrangement joins TRBV10-3 to TRBJ1-6, with 9 bases fitting TRBD1. The J segment lost 9 bases and the V segment lost 0 bases, leaving 6 bases of the junction unmatched. The CDR3 has 16 residues. The germline V gene encodes CDR1 ENHRY and CDR2 SYGVKD. The CDR3 region is CAISESGQGRSSPLHF. The CDR3 nucleotides read TGTGCCATCAGTGAGTCCGGACAGGGGCGAAGTTCACCCCTCCACTTT.

This clonotype was counted at least ten times. The chain links TRBV9 to TRBJ1-2; D is ambiguous. With 7 bases removed from V and 4 bases from J, the gap between germline ends came to 23 bases. This CDR3 spans 16 amino acids. In germline, CDR1 is SGDLS, CDR2 YYNGEE. CDR3 loop: CASACLYSRKTYGYTF. Here the CDR3 DNA reads TGTGCCAGCGCTTGTCTGTACTCAAGAAAGACCTATGGCTACACCTTC.

As concerns this clonotype: A single base separates this from a much larger clone, so it may be a read error. This chain connects TRBV12-3 or TRBV12-4 to TRBJ1-2, with D possibly TRBD1 on 5 matching bases. This CDR3 is built from 17 residues. With 4 bases removed from V and 4 bases from J, the gap between germline ends came to 22 bases. In DNA, the CDR3 is TGTGCCAGCAGTTCGCATGACAGCTCCCGAAAGACCTATGGCTACACCTTC. Its translation is CASSSHDSSRKTYGYTF.

As concerns this clonotype: A single base separates this from a much larger clone, so it may be a read error. The rearrangement links TRBV19 to TRBJ2-1, with TRBD2 identical over 9 bases. CDR1 is LNHDA and CDR2 is SQIVND in the germline V gene (reference sequence). The CDR3 extends over 14 amino acids. CDR3 amino acids: CASGIEAGGNEQFF. The CDR3 DNA follows: TGTGCCAGTGGTATTGAAGCGGGAGGAAATGAGCAGTTCTTC.

This clonotype was picked up many times. This chain connects TRBV4-3 to TRBJ1-2; the D is unclear. This CDR3 comprises 17 residues. Trimming pared 5 bases from V and 4 bases from J, leaving 23 bases between. Germline values: CDR1 LGHNA, CDR2 YSLEER. The chain's CDR3 is CASSWGLGRRKTYGYTF. CDR3 nucleotides: TGCGCCAGCAGCTGGGGTTTAGGACGTCGAAAGACCTATGGCTACACCTTC.

This clonotype was counted many times. This sequence joins TRBV5-6 and TRBJ1-2; D gene unclear. From germline, CDR1 is SGHDT and CDR2 YYEEEE. This CDR3 is 15 amino acids long. Trimming took off 0 bases at V and 3 bases at J, with 12 bases between the two ends. The CDR3 coding sequence is TGTGCCAGCAGCTTGGCCTTGGAAGGAGACTATGGCTACACCTTC. It specifies CASSLALEGDYGYTF.

A note on this clonotype: Given a much more abundant clone one base away, this may be a read error. V gene TRBV3-1 combines with J gene TRBJ1-1, with a possible D match to TRBD1 (5 bases). Between the trimmed V and J ends, which lost 0 bases and 10 bases, there was a span of 15 bases. This CDR3 comprises 14 residues. Germline V gene sequence: CDR1 LGHDT, CDR2 YNNKEL (reference sequence). CDR3 sequence (DNA): TGTGCCAGCAGCCAAGAAGTAGGCAGGGTGGCAGCTTTCTTT. Encoded protein: CASSQEVGRVAAFF. Variable domain in full (rest from reference TRBV3-1 and TRBJ1-1): DTAVSQTPKYLVTQMGNDKSIKCEQNLGHDTMYWYKQDSKKFLKIMFSYNNKELIINETVPNRFSPKSPDKAHLNLHINSLELGDSAVYFCASSQEVGRVAAFFGQGTRLTVV.

This clonotype was seen repeatedly, ten times or more. The chain employs TRBV10-3 and TRBJ2-1; 12 bases agree with TRBD2. The CDR3 runs 16 residues. V trimming: 6 bases; J trimming: 0 bases; junction bases outside the gene matches: 3. The V gene's germline CDR1 is ENHRY and CDR2 SYGVKD. CDR3 loop: CAIRTSGGSSYNEQFF. The CDR3 DNA follows: TGTGCCATCAGAACTAGCGGGGGGAGCTCCTACAATGAGCAGTTCTTC.

A note on this clonotype: Given a much more abundant clone one base away, this may be a read error. The chain recombines TRBV20-1 with TRBJ1-2, with a weak D call TRBD1 (6 bases). The CDR3 is made up of 15 amino acids. Germline V gene lookup returns CDR1 DFQATT and CDR2 SNEGSKA (reference sequence). Here the CDR3 DNA reads TGCAGTGCCCTCACGGACAGACCCCTATACTATGGCCACACCTTC. Residues: CSALTDRPLYYGHTF.

This chain connects TRBV6-1 to TRBJ1-2, with D hard to call. This CDR3 comprises 17 residues. V was clipped by 4 bases and J by 4 bases, with 22 bases between them. Germline V CDR1 and CDR2: MNHNS, SASEGT. CDR3 sequence reads: CASSARTCIGKTYGYTF. The DNA for the CDR3 is TGTGCCAGCAGTGCCCGGACCTGCATCGGAAAGACCTATGGCTACACCTTC.

This clonotype occurred a few times. The chain uses TRBV12-2 and TRBJ1-2. TRBV12-2 is shown as a pseudogene. The CDR3 sequence is 17 residues long. CDR3 residues: CASRPFRTPRKTYGYTF. In DNA form, the CDR3 reads TGTGCAAGTCGCCCTTTTAGGACTCCACGAAAGACCTATGGCTACACCTTC.

This clonotype occurred many times. The rearrangement joins TRBV23-1 to TRBJ1-2; D is unresolved. TRBV23-1 belongs to the ORF category, with a function that is uncertain. V was trimmed by 5 bases and J by 4 bases, leaving 23 bases between them. There are 17 residues in the CDR3. The CDR3, as DNA: TGCGCCAGCAGTAGTCAAGAGCTACGCAGAAAGACCTATGGCTACACCTTC. Translating it yields CASSSQELRRKTYGYTF.

In this sample, this clonotype turned up many times. Its ends do not fully match the called genes, so a read error is possible. This rearrangement joins TRBV7-6 to TRBJ2-7, with 11 bases fitting TRBD2. Germline V gene data show CDR1 as SGHVS and CDR2 as FNYEAQ. This CDR3 spans 13 amino acids. CDR3 bases: TGTGCTAGCAGCCCGGATAGCGGGAGGGTGCAGTACTTC. It yields the protein CASSPDSGRVQYF.

This clonotype came up many times. This chain uses TRBV5-3 with TRBJ1-2; no definite D call. TRBV5-3 is placed among ORFs of uncertain function. This CDR3 contains 16 residues. Between the trimmed V and J ends, which lost 7 bases and 4 bases, there was a span of 23 bases. CDR3 in amino acids: CARSPRVVRKTYGYTF. Written as DNA, the CDR3 is TGTGCCAGATCTCCACGAGTGGTGAGAAAGACCTATGGCTACACCTTC.

In its sample, this clonotype was seen many times. This chain connects TRBV7-2 to TRBJ1-6; possible D gene TRBD1, 5 bases. The V and J ends lost 3 bases and 7 bases respectively, with 10 bases between them. Germline loops: CDR1 SGHTA, CDR2 FQGNSA. The CDR3 consists of 14 residues. CDR3 sequence (DNA): TGTGCCAGCAGCTTCGGGGGGGGAAATTCACCCCTCCACTTT. Translating gives CASSFGGGNSPLHF.

This clonotype was counted at least ten times. V is TRBV5-4 and J is TRBJ2-7; D possibly corresponds to TRBD1 (5 bases). Trimming pared 3 bases from V and 5 bases from J, leaving 18 bases between. The CDR3 is 15 amino acids. Germline V gene sequence: CDR1 SGHNT, CDR2 YYREEE (reference sequence). CDR3 coding DNA: TGTGCCAGCAGCTGGGGCTACCTCCCCGTCCACGAGCAGTACTTC. Residues: CASSWGYLPVHEQYF.

This clonotype has ten or more counts. The chain is built from TRBV8-2 and TRBJ2-6; the tabulated D call, TRBD1, remains unverified against the DNA. TRBV8-2 is listed as a pseudogene. The CDR3 has 17 amino acids. This CDR3 reads CGKGRRITQSRANVLTF. The DNA of the CDR3 is TGTGGCAAGGGGCGCAGGATAACACAAAGTCGGGCCAACGTCCTGACTTTC.

The table lists this clonotype with a count of one. A read error may explain this, as a much larger clone is one base away. The rearrangement joins TRBV6-6 to TRBJ2-2, with 10 bases identical to TRBD2. The CDR3 is 16 amino acids. Unmatched junction bases numbered 11, after V lost 6 bases and J lost 7 bases. From germline, CDR1 is MNHNY and CDR2 SVGAGI (reference sequence). The CDR3 here is CASRPPGTSAIGELFF. CDR3 in DNA: TGTGCCAGCAGGCCCCCCGGGACTAGCGCTATCGGGGAGCTGTTTTTT.

This clonotype was found many times. The chain combines TRBV28 with TRBJ1-1; D ambiguous. Germline V lookup: CDR1 MDHEN, CDR2 SYDVKM. There are 13 residues in the CDR3. V was shortened by 5 bases and J by 1 base, with 8 bases between the two germline ends. As DNA, the CDR3 is TGTGCCAGCAGTCCCTATGGGAACACTGAAGCTTTCTTT. It translates to CASSPYGNTEAFF.

The V call is TRBV28, the J call TRBJ1-1, with D perhaps matching TRBD1 (6 bases). V was trimmed by 8 bases and J by 4 bases, leaving 20 bases between them. CDR3 size: 15 residues. The germline gives CDR1 MDHEN, CDR2 SYDVKM. The CDR3 DNA sequence: TGTGCCAGCTTCCTACAGGGTTCTCCGAGCACTGAAGCTTTCTTT. The encoded protein is CASFLQGSPSTEAFF.

This clonotype has more than one count but fewer than ten. Just one base apart from a much larger clone, this may be a read error. This chain joins TRBV3-1 and TRBJ2-5; D not resolved. The V gene's germline CDR1 is LGHDT and CDR2 YNNKEL (reference sequence). There are 17 residues in the CDR3. The CDR3 region is CAGSIIDPISFSETQYF. CDR3 DNA sequence: TGTGCCGGCAGCATCATAGATCCCATTTCTTTCTCTGAGACCCAGTACTTC.